These 32 T cell receptor beta chains share one sample of origin, sequenced in a study of T cell changes during pregnancy in multiple sclerosis. Clones were read by immunoSEQ multiplex PCR, and TCRdb kept only the in-frame ones, dropping some. This table has 45,000 to 70,000 clones, roughly 92% appearing once. Sequencing used peripheral blood, obtained in the third trimester of pregnancy. The receptors were gathered from a female donor in good health, enrolled as a control in a pregnancy study.

J is TRBJ2-7 and V is TRBV27; a possible D gene is TRBD1 (6 bases). This CDR3 contains 15 residues. V was shortened by 5 bases and J by 2 bases, with 16 bases between the two germline ends. CDR1 is MNHEY, CDR2 SMNVEV, per germline (reference sequence). The CDR3 nucleotides are TGTGCCAGCAGTCCTAACTTTGACAGGACCTACGAGCAGTACTTC. Its protein product is CASSPNFDRTYEQYF.

The CDR3 DNA is TGTGCCAGCAGCGACGGACAGGGCCGAGGAGGTGGCTACACCTTC. Amino acid sequence: CASSDGQGRGGGYTF. The chain couples TRBV9 to TRBJ1-2; TRBD1 agrees at 8 bases. The CDR3 sequence is 15 residues long. Germline CDR1 reads SGDLS; CDR2 reads YYNGEE. V shed 3 bases, J shed 7 bases, and the junction held 11 bases outside the gene matches. Combining the CDR3 with reference TRBV9 and TRBJ1-2 gives the whole variable domain DSGVTQTPKHLITATGQRVTLRCSPRSGDLSVYWYQQSLDQGLQFLIQYYNGEERAKGNILERFSAQQFPDLHSELNLSSLELGDSALYFCASSDGQGRGGGYTFGSGTRLTVV.

The V gene is TRBV7-2, the J gene TRBJ2-5; 14 bases match TRBD2. Germline V lookup: CDR1 SGHTA, CDR2 FQGNSA. This CDR3 is 18 amino acids long. The J segment lost 0 bases and the V segment lost 2 bases, leaving 5 bases of the junction unmatched. CDR3 sequence: CASSLFGLAGGHQETQYF. DNA of the CDR3: TGTGCCAGCAGCTTATTCGGACTAGCGGGAGGCCACCAAGAGACCCAGTACTTC.

This clone was seen only a few times. The gene calls are TRBV28 and TRBJ1-5, with 7 positions matching TRBD1. J gave up 5 bases and V 3 bases, and 4 bases lay outside the gene matches. CDR3 length: 14 residues. From germline, CDR1 is MDHEN and CDR2 SYDVKM. In nucleotides, the CDR3 is TGTGCCAGCAGTTTCGGGACAGACTATCAGCCCCAGCATTTT. Translating gives CASSFGTDYQPQHF. The complete variable domain, with remaining parts taken from reference TRBV28 and TRBJ1-5, reads DVKVTQSSRYLVKRTGEKVFLECVQDMDHENMFWYRQDPGLGLRLIYFSYDVKMKEKGDIPEGYSVSREKKERFSLILESASTNQTSMYLCASSFGTDYQPQHFGDGTRLSIL.

This clone was recorded only once. The V call is TRBV15, the J call TRBJ2-7, with 14 bases matching TRBD2. From germline, CDR1 is LNHNV and CDR2 YYDKDF (reference sequence). V lost 4 bases and J lost 7; bases outside the gene matches: 6. The CDR3 consists of 15 residues. The CDR3 DNA is TGTGCCACCAGCAAAAGGACTAGCGGGGGGTTTGAGCAGTACTTC. Amino acids: CATSKRTSGGFEQYF.

This sequence joins TRBV11-3 and TRBJ2-7, with D maybe TRBD1 (6 bases). Germline CDR1 SGHNT, CDR2 YENEEA. Trimming pared 4 bases from V and 7 bases from J, leaving 23 bases between. The CDR3 contains 16 residues. CDR3 sequence reads: CASSSYLGQGQREQYF. The CDR3 DNA reads as TGTGCCAGCAGCTCTTACTTAGGGCAGGGGCAGCGAGAGCAGTACTTC.

Only one count was recorded for this clone. The V call is TRBV5-1, the J call TRBJ1-1; D is ambiguous. This CDR3 is built from 13 residues. The V and J ends lost 0 bases and 3 bases respectively, with 6 bases between them. Germline-derived CDR1 and CDR2 are SGHRS and YFSETQ. CDR3 amino acids: CASSLGSDTEAFF. The CDR3 DNA is TGCGCCAGCAGCTTGGGGTCAGACACTGAAGCTTTCTTT.

V and J are TRBV4-3 and TRBJ1-1; 7 positions match TRBD1. Trimming removed 5 bases from V and 3 bases from J; junction bases left unmatched: 6. The CDR3 is 14 residues long. Germline values: CDR1 LGHNA, CDR2 YSLEER. The CDR3 sequence: CASSEGTAYTEAFF. CDR3 DNA: TGCGCCAGCAGCGAAGGGACAGCCTACACTGAAGCTTTCTTT.

V gene TRBV6-5 combines with J gene TRBJ2-1; D is possibly TRBD1 (5 bases). CDR1 MNHEY and CDR2 SVGAGI come from the germline V gene. The CDR3 spans 16 residues. V gave up 0 bases and J gave up 0 bases, with 9 bases separating them. The CDR3 here is CASSYSKGASYNEQFF. The DNA for the CDR3 is TGTGCCAGCAGTTACTCAAAAGGGGCCTCCTACAATGAGCAGTTCTTC.

The DNA of the CDR3 is TGCGCCAGCACCCCCGTACAGGGGGAGGGAAACACCATATATTTT. Its translation is CASTPVQGEGNTIYF. The rearrangement joins TRBV5-1 to TRBJ1-3, with TRBD1 matching over 8 bases. This CDR3 contains 15 residues. V shed 6 bases and J 4 bases; nucleotides not matched to a gene: 9. Per the germline V gene, CDR1 is SGHRS and CDR2 is YFSETQ.

CDR3 nucleotide sequence: TGCGCCAGCAGCGGCGGGACAGGGCTCTACGAGCAGTACTTC. Its protein is CASSGGTGLYEQYF. This sequence joins TRBV5-1 and TRBJ2-7, with 9 bases identical to TRBD1. This CDR3 spans 14 amino acids. Losses at the gene ends were 4 bases for V and 3 bases for J; bases not matched to a gene: 5. The V gene's germline CDR1 is SGHRS and CDR2 YFSETQ.

The CDR3 DNA is TGCGCCAGCAGCTTTGGGGACAGTATTACAGATACGCAGTATTTT. Its protein product is CASSFGDSITDTQYF. The rearrangement links TRBV5-1 to TRBJ2-3; 7 nucleotides line up with TRBD1. The CDR3 runs 15 residues. J gave up 3 bases and V 2 bases, and 6 bases lay outside the gene matches. CDR1 SGHRS and CDR2 YFSETQ come from the germline V gene.

The chain uses TRBV27 and TRBJ1-1, with D perhaps TRBD1 (5 bases). CDR3 length equals 14 residues. Germline CDR1 is MNHEY and CDR2 is SMNVEV (reference sequence). V dropped 6 bases and J dropped 1 base, with 12 bases sitting between them. The DNA of the CDR3 is TGTGCCAGCAGAGAGTTAGGGGCGAACACTGAAGCTTTCTTT. It encodes CASRELGANTEAFF.

The DNA for the CDR3 is TGTGCCAGCTCCCCTACGCGATCGGATCAGCCCCAGCATTTT. Translating gives CASSPTRSDQPQHF. V and J are TRBV18 and TRBJ1-5; D is unresolved. The CDR3 is 14 residues long. V lost 6 bases and J 5 bases, leaving 14 bases between the germline ends. Germline-derived CDR1 and CDR2 are KGHSH and LQKENI. The whole variable domain, filled in from reference TRBV18 and TRBJ1-5, reads NAGVMQNPRHLVRRRGQEARLRCSPMKGHSHVYWYRQLPEEGLKFMVYLQKENIIDESGMPKERFSAEFPKEGPSILRIQQVVRGDSAAYFCASSPTRSDQPQHFGDGTRLSIL.

This clone occurred a few times. The V call is TRBV6-5, the J call TRBJ2-3; 9 positions agree with TRBD2. V trimming: 2 bases; J trimming: 0 bases; junction bases outside the gene matches: 3. CDR1 is MNHEY, CDR2 SVGAGI, per germline. This CDR3 contains 16 residues. CDR3 in amino acids: CASSYTTSGSTDTQYF. In DNA, the CDR3 is TGTGCCAGCAGTTACACGACTAGCGGAAGCACAGATACGCAGTATTTT.

The V call is TRBV21-1, the J call TRBJ2-5; the table's D call, TRBD2, has no DNA check behind it. TRBV21-1 represents a pseudogene. The CDR3 length is 17 residues. CDR3 sequence: CASSPGGLAETQETQYF. The CDR3, as DNA: TGTGCCAGCAGCCCCGGCGGACTAGCGGAGACCCAAGAGACCCAGTACTTC.

The chain carries TRBV5-1 and TRBJ1-2; D is uncertain. Germline V CDR1 and CDR2: SGHRS, YFSETQ. The CDR3 extends over 15 amino acids. Deletions cut 2 bases from V and 2 bases from J, with 13 bases between. This CDR3 is CASSFGDEANYGYTF. CDR3 sequence (DNA): TGCGCCAGCAGCTTCGGGGATGAGGCCAACTATGGCTACACCTTC. Variable domain in full (rest from reference TRBV5-1 and TRBJ1-2): KAGVTQTPRYLIKTRGQQVTLSCSPISGHRSVSWYQQTPGQGLQFLFEYFSETQRNKGNFPGRFSGRQFSNSRSEMNVSTLELGDSALYLCASSFGDEANYGYTFGSGTRLTVV.

The J gene is TRBJ2-5, the V gene TRBV6-6; D is undetermined. The J call may be mistaken, given a closer DNA end match to TRBJ2-7. The CDR3 has 13 residues. Germline assignment: CDR1 MNHNY and CDR2 SVGAGI (reference sequence). DNA for the CDR3: TGTGCCAGCAGTTACCCCGACTCCTACGAGCAGTACTTC. It specifies CASSYPDSYEQYF.

This sequence joins TRBV7-2 and TRBJ2-1, with D perhaps matching TRBD2 (7 bases). Deletions cut 1 base from V and 6 bases from J, with 10 bases between. The germline V gene encodes CDR1 SGHTA and CDR2 FQGNSA. The CDR3 totals 14 residues. The CDR3 DNA reads as TGTGCCAGCAGCTTAGGGGGGGGCAGCAATGAGCAGTTCTTC. Amino acid sequence: CASSLGGGSNEQFF. Filled out from reference TRBV7-2 and TRBJ2-1, the complete variable domain reads GAGVSQSPSNKVTEKGKDVELRCDPISGHTALYWYRQSLGQGLEFLIYFQGNSAPDKSGLPSDRFSAERTGGSVSTLTIQRTQQEDSAVYLCASSLGGGSNEQFFGPGTRLTVL.

This clone was counted once. This CDR3 reads CASRTPTGFVGGLFF. The CDR3 DNA follows: TGTGCCAGCAGGACTCCTACAGGGTTTGTAGGGGGACTGTTTTTT. The chain is built from TRBV28 and TRBJ1-4; a weak D match, TRBD1 (6 bases). This CDR3 has 15 amino acids. CDR1 MDHEN and CDR2 SYDVKM come from the germline V gene. V shed 6 bases and J shed 13 bases, with 24 bases lying between them.

The J gene is TRBJ1-4, the V gene TRBV12-2; the listed D gene, TRBD1, was not tested against the DNA. TRBV12-2 is shown as a pseudogene. CDR3 length: 16 residues. CDR3 residues: CASRLGAGAGNEKLFF. CDR3 DNA sequence: TGTGCAAGTCGCTTAGGTGCTGGGGCAGGGAATGAAAAACTGTTTTTT.

The chain combines TRBV5-1 with TRBJ1-3; a weak D match, TRBD1 (6 bases). The CDR3 extends over 15 amino acids. Germline V gene lookup returns CDR1 SGHRS and CDR2 YFSETQ. V shed 1 base and J shed 3 bases, with 11 bases lying between them. In DNA, the CDR3 is TGCGCCAGCAGCTTGAAAACAGGGTTTGGAAACACCATATATTTT. Protein product: CASSLKTGFGNTIYF.

This chain connects TRBV7-2 to TRBJ1-1; D is perhaps TRBD1 (6 bases). Germline loops: CDR1 SGHTA, CDR2 FQGNSA. The ends were cut back, 8 bases at V and 1 base at J, with 14 bases in the middle. The CDR3 loop spans 14 amino acids. CDR3 protein: CASSLSTGNTEAFF. DNA for the CDR3: TGTGCCAGCTCCTTATCGACAGGGAACACTGAAGCTTTCTTT.

J is TRBJ2-3 and V is TRBV11-1; TRBD2 is a possible D gene (6 bases). The CDR3 consists of 13 residues. Trimming removed 6 bases at V and 0 bases at J, with 7 bases between. Germline V gives CDR1 SGHAT, CDR2 FQDESV (reference sequence). This chain's CDR3 is CASRRESTDTQYF. For the CDR3, the DNA is TGTGCCAGCAGACGGGAGAGCACAGATACGCAGTATTTT.

The chain has TRBV7-8 and TRBJ2-7; 7 bases are shared with TRBD1. Trimming took 2 bases from V and 1 from J; bases not matched to a gene: 11. Germline values: CDR1 SGHVS, CDR2 FQNEAQ. This CDR3 has 17 residues. CDR3 nucleotide sequence: TGTGCCAGCAGCTTATCGAGAAGGGGGCGGTTGTCCTACGAGCAGTACTTC. Protein sequence: CASSLSRRGRLSYEQYF.

CDR3: CASSSGQGAMNTEAFF. The CDR3 DNA sequence: TGTGCCAGCAGCTCGGGACAGGGGGCTATGAACACTGAAGCTTTCTTT. The chain employs TRBV11-1 and TRBJ1-1; 12 nucleotides line up with TRBD1. The CDR3 runs 16 residues. With 4 bases clipped from V and 0 bases from J, the junction kept 3 bases outside the gene matches. CDR1 SGHAT and CDR2 FQDESV come from the germline V gene (reference sequence).

A single count supports this clone. V is TRBV6-6 and J is TRBJ1-2; D is ambiguous. Trimming removed 5 bases at V and 6 bases at J, with 10 bases between. This CDR3 is 12 amino acids long. CDR1 is MNHNY and CDR2 is SVGAGI in the germline V gene (reference sequence). The CDR3 loop reads CASSLQVDGYTF. The DNA for the CDR3 is TGTGCCAGCAGTCTCCAGGTGGATGGCTACACCTTC.

The chain uses TRBV7-9 and TRBJ2-3; 7 bases map to TRBD1. V shed 4 bases and J 2 bases; nucleotides not matched to a gene: 6. The CDR3 is 15 residues long. The V gene's germline CDR1 is SEHNR and CDR2 FQNEAQ (reference sequence). CDR3 sequence reads: CASSSRDRYTDTQYF. CDR3 DNA sequence: TGTGCCAGCAGCTCCCGGGACAGATACACAGATACGCAGTATTTT.

The chain recombines TRBV7-2 with TRBJ2-5, with 9 bases fitting TRBD2. Trimming removed 1 base from V and 4 bases from J; junction bases left unmatched: 7. Per the germline V gene, CDR1 is SGHTA and CDR2 is FQGNSA. The CDR3 covers 16 residues. CDR3 sequence (DNA): TGTGCCAGCAGCTTAGATGGCGGGGGGGCAGTAGAGACCCAGTACTTC. Amino acid sequence: CASSLDGGGAVETQYF.

This chain connects TRBV5-1 to TRBJ2-2; the match to TRBD1 covers 10 bases. After removal of 0 bases from V and 3 bases from J, the junction contained 5 bases not matched to a gene. The CDR3 consists of 17 residues. Germline V CDR1 and CDR2: SGHRS, YFSETQ. In DNA form, the CDR3 reads TGCGCCAGCAGCTTGGCCGGAGGACAGGGGGACACCGGGGAGCTGTTTTTT. Translating gives CASSLAGGQGDTGELFF.

This rearrangement joins TRBV27 to TRBJ1-5; 9 bases match TRBD1. With V trimmed by 4 bases and J by 7 bases, 5 bases remained unmatched. CDR1 and CDR2 from the germline V gene are MNHEY and SMNVEV (reference sequence). CDR3 length equals 14 residues. The CDR3 here is CASSSRTGEQPQHF. The CDR3, as DNA: TGTGCCAGCAGTTCCAGGACAGGGGAACAGCCCCAGCATTTT.

CDR3 sequence reads: CASSYTSSANPYEQYF. CDR3 nucleotides: TGTGCCAGCAGTTACACATCTAGCGCAAATCCCTACGAGCAGTACTTC. V and J are TRBV6-6 and TRBJ2-7, with D perhaps TRBD2 (6 bases). Per germline, CDR1 MNHNY and CDR2 SVGAGI (reference sequence). V was trimmed by 2 bases and J by 2 bases, leaving 16 bases between them. The CDR3 runs to 16 residues.